This TCR beta chain was sequenced in a study of patients and donors after allogeneic stem cell transplantation. TCRdb re-derived calls from the RT-PCR reads in MiXCR, one entry per CDR3 protein. The sample consists of some 960,000 distinct CDR3 sequences, roughly 18% of them appearing once. CDR3 size: 16 residues. Looked up from germline, CDR1 is MGHRA and CDR2 is YSYEKL. V lost 0 bases to trimming and J lost 5 bases, with 15 bases between them. This TCR came from a human donor who was either an allogeneic HSCT recipient or a stem cell or donor lymphocyte infusion donor (not recorded which). It is not recorded whose cells these are; they may come from a transplant donor. The J gene is TRBJ2-3, the V gene TRBV4-1, with a weak D call TRBD2 (6 bases). Input material: blood, either unsorted or a sorted T cell fraction (not recorded which). The CDR3 sequence is CASSQDAGGGGDTQYF. For the CDR3, the DNA is TGCGCCAGCAGCCAAGATGCCGGGGGAGGTGGAGATACGCAGTATTTT.